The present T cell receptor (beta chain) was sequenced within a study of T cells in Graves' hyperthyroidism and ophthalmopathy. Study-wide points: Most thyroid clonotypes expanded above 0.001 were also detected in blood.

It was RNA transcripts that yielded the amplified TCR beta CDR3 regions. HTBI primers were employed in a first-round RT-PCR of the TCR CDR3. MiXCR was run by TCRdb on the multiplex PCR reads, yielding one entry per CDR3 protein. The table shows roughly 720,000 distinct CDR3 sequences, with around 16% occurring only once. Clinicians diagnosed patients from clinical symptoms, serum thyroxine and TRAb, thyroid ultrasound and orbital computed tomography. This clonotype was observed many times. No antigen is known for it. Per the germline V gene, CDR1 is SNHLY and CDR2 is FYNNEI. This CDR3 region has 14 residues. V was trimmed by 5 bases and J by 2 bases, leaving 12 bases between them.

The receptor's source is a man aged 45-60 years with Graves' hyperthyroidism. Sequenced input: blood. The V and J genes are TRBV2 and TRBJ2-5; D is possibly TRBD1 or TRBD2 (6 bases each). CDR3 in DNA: TGTGCCAGCAGTCAAGTAGGGGGGCAAGAGACCCAGTACTTC. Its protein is CASSQVGGQETQYF. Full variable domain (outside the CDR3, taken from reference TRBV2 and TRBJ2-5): EPEVTQTPSHQVTQMGQEVILRCVPISNHLYFYWYRQILGQKVEFLVSFYNNEISEKSEIFDDQFSVERPDGSNFTLKIRSTKLEDSAMYFCASSQVGGQETQYFGPGTRLLVL.